This passage covers 22 T cell receptor beta chains from one sample sequenced in a study of blood T cell repertoires in COVID-19. Some clones are missing from TCRdb's copy, which holds only in-frame ones; the method was immunoSEQ multiplex PCR. Of 110,000 to 150,000 clones in the sample, around 82% were seen once. What was sequenced was PBMCs or T cells enriched from blood (not recorded which). These TCRs come from a woman between 50 and 59 years old who had recovered from COVID-19.

The V gene is TRBV28, the J gene TRBJ2-1, with D possibly matching TRBD1 (6 bases). The CDR3 consists of 15 residues. CDR1 and CDR2 from the germline V gene are MDHEN and SYDVKM. With 2 bases removed from V and 7 bases from J, the gap between germline ends came to 15 bases. The CDR3 sequence: CASSLGTQLGNEQFF. CDR3 coding DNA: TGTGCCAGCAGTTTAGGGACACAGCTAGGGAATGAGCAGTTCTTC.

This clone has more than one count but fewer than ten. The V call is TRBV2, the J call TRBJ2-5; TRBD1 agrees at 10 bases. J lost 4 bases, V lost 3 bases, and 2 bases had no gene match. Germline loops: CDR1 SNHLY, CDR2 FYNNEI. This CDR3 is 14 amino acids long. The CDR3: CASSDGQGVETQYF. CDR3 in DNA: TGTGCCAGCAGTGACGGACAGGGGGTAGAGACCCAGTACTTC.

The V gene is TRBV27, the J gene TRBJ1-6; TRBD1 aligns across 8 bases. The CDR3 totals 14 residues. Germline trimming cut 10 bases from V and 5 bases from J; bases unmatched to any gene: 7. CDR1 and CDR2 (germline): MNHEY, SMNVEV (reference sequence). In nucleotides, the CDR3 is TGTGCCATTCGGGGACAGGACAATAATTCACCCCTCCACTTT. It codes for CAIRGQDNNSPLHF.

The rearrangement joins TRBV7-8 to TRBJ2-2, with D tentatively TRBD2 (6 bases). This CDR3 has 20 amino acids. V was trimmed by 1 base and J by 2 bases, leaving 23 bases between them. Looked up from germline, CDR1 is SGHVS and CDR2 is FQNEAQ. The CDR3 is CASSLEDPWRGGLNTGELFF. The CDR3, as DNA: TGTGCCAGCAGCTTAGAGGACCCCTGGAGAGGAGGACTAAACACCGGGGAGCTGTTTTTT. Filled out from reference TRBV7-8 and TRBJ2-2, the complete variable domain reads GAGVSQSPRYKVAKRGQDVALRCDPISGHVSLFWYQQALGQGPEFLTYFQNEAQLDKSGLPSDRFFAERPEGSVSTLKIQRTQQEDSAVYLCASSLEDPWRGGLNTGELFFGEGSRLTVL.

The rearrangement joins TRBV19 to TRBJ2-1; D gene unclear. This CDR3 contains 17 residues. Germline V CDR1 and CDR2: LNHDA, SQIVND (reference sequence). With 3 bases removed from V and 5 bases from J, the gap between germline ends came to 20 bases. The CDR3 protein is CASSIFPPNFKNNEQFF. As DNA, the CDR3 is TGTGCCAGTAGTATCTTCCCCCCCAACTTCAAAAACAATGAGCAGTTCTTC.

The V and J genes are TRBV9 and TRBJ1-4, with 7 bases aligning to TRBD1. This CDR3 comprises 14 residues. The V gene's germline CDR1 is SGDLS and CDR2 YYNGEE. Losses at the gene ends were 4 bases for V and 7 bases for J; bases not matched to a gene: 7. CDR3 in amino acids: CASSMTGISEKLFF. The CDR3 bases are TGTGCCAGCAGCATGACAGGGATAAGTGAAAAACTGTTTTTT.

The V gene is TRBV28, the J gene TRBJ1-4; D is unclear. The CDR3 has 13 residues. V was pared by 7 bases and J by 8 bases, with 14 bases between. Per germline, CDR1 MDHEN and CDR2 SYDVKM. The CDR3 is CASTIRQREKLFF. In DNA form, the CDR3 reads TGTGCCAGCACCATACGACAAAGGGAAAAACTGTTTTTT.

The sample holds one count of this clone. The CDR3 loop is CASSIFVRGGTAEAFF. The CDR3 DNA follows: TGTGCCAGTAGTATTTTTGTTCGGGGGGGAACGGCTGAAGCTTTCTTT. V and J are TRBV19 and TRBJ1-1; possibly TRBD1 for D (5 bases). Germline V gene data show CDR1 as LNHDA and CDR2 as SQIVND (reference sequence). The CDR3 runs to 16 residues. The V and J ends lost 3 bases and 6 bases respectively, with 20 bases between them.

V is TRBV4-1 and J is TRBJ1-5, with D perhaps TRBD1 (6 bases). Germline values: CDR1 MGHRA, CDR2 YSYEKL. The CDR3 extends over 15 amino acids. Trimming pared 0 bases from V and 6 bases from J, leaving 12 bases between. CDR3: CASSQEWSGVQPQHF. The CDR3 DNA sequence: TGCGCCAGCAGCCAAGAGTGGTCAGGGGTTCAGCCCCAGCATTTT.

This rearrangement joins TRBV7-2 to TRBJ1-1; D might be TRBD1 (6 bases). This CDR3 spans 15 amino acids. V gave up 1 base and J gave up 0 bases, with 9 bases separating them. The germline V gene has CDR1 SGHTA and CDR2 FQGNSA. The CDR3 reads CASSLVAGVNTEAFF. The CDR3 bases are TGTGCCAGCAGCTTAGTTGCAGGGGTGAACACTGAAGCTTTCTTT.

The chain carries TRBV19 and TRBJ2-3; 10 nucleotides agree with TRBD2. Germline V gene sequence: CDR1 LNHDA, CDR2 SQIVND (reference sequence). The junction had 7 bases not matched to a gene; V was cut back by 7 bases and J by 0 bases. This CDR3 is built from 16 residues. CDR3 sequence reads: CASMASGGFSTDTQYF. In DNA form, the CDR3 reads TGTGCCAGTATGGCTAGCGGGGGTTTCAGCACAGATACGCAGTATTTT.

CDR3 sequence: CASSALGREGSYNEQFF. CDR3 sequence (DNA): TGTGCCAGCAGTGCCCTAGGACGGGAAGGCTCCTACAATGAGCAGTTCTTC. The chain couples TRBV2 to TRBJ2-1, with a tentative D call TRBD2 (5 bases). The CDR3 sequence is 17 residues long. Germline assignment: CDR1 SNHLY and CDR2 FYNNEI. Trimming left V 4 bases short and J 0 bases short, with 16 bases between.

This clone was counted only a few times. The V call is TRBV28, the J call TRBJ1-1; D call uncertain. CDR3 length: 10 amino acids. From germline, CDR1 is MDHEN and CDR2 SYDVKM. V lost 4 bases and J 9 bases, leaving 6 bases between the germline ends. CDR3 region: CASSSLKAFF. For the CDR3, the DNA is TGTGCCAGCAGTTCCCTTAAAGCTTTCTTT.

The V call is TRBV11-3, the J call TRBJ2-2, with 12 positions matching TRBD2. The germline V gene has CDR1 SGHNT and CDR2 YENEEA. The CDR3 length is 18 residues. V was clipped by 5 bases and J by 7 bases; unmatched bases: 14. The DNA of the CDR3 is TGTGCCAGCAGCGTCGGTGGTCTAGCGGGGGGGCCGGTCGGGGAGCTGTTTTTT. It codes for CASSVGGLAGGPVGELFF.

This clone was seen only a few times. This chain links TRBV7-9 with TRBJ1-1; no clear D. Deletions cut 5 bases from V and 8 bases from J, with 12 bases between. Per the germline V gene, CDR1 is SEHNR and CDR2 is FQNEAQ (reference sequence). There are 12 residues in the CDR3. The CDR3: CASSPGSDEAFF. The CDR3 DNA is TGTGCCAGCAGCCCCGGGTCTGACGAAGCTTTCTTT.

The CDR3: CASSLGVRHQETQYF. In DNA, the CDR3 is TGTGCCAGCAGCTTAGGAGTTCGTCACCAAGAGACCCAGTACTTC. This rearrangement joins TRBV11-3 to TRBJ2-5; D remains unclear. Germline V gives CDR1 SGHNT, CDR2 YENEEA. This CDR3 contains 15 residues. Deletions cut 1 base from V and 0 bases from J, with 9 bases between.

This clone was seen a few times. The genes are TRBV30 and TRBJ2-5; a possible D gene is TRBD1 (6 bases). Trimming shortened V by 0 bases and J by 7 bases, and 6 bases separated the two germline ends. CDR1 and CDR2 (germline): GTSNPN, SVGIG (reference sequence). This CDR3 spans 11 amino acids. The CDR3 protein is CAWSVQGTQYF. In DNA, the CDR3 is TGTGCCTGGAGTGTACAGGGGACCCAGTACTTC.

The chain uses TRBV11-3 and TRBJ2-5, with TRBD2 matching 7 bases. Germline trimming cut 1 base from V and 4 bases from J; bases unmatched to any gene: 0. The CDR3 runs 13 residues. Germline CDR1 SGHNT, CDR2 YENEEA. For the CDR3, the DNA is TGTGCCAGCAGCTTAGTAGCGGGAGAGACCCAGTACTTC. Protein: CASSLVAGETQYF. The entire variable domain, with the rest obtained from reference TRBV11-3 and TRBJ2-5, is as follows: EAGVVQSPRYKIIEKKQPVAFWCNPISGHNTLYWYLQNLGQGPELLIRYENEEAVDDSQLPKDRFSAERLKGVDSTLKIQPAELGDSAVYLCASSLVAGETQYFGPGTRLLVL.

V and J are TRBV3-1 (or the pseudogene TRBV3-2) and TRBJ2-5; 8 bases line up with TRBD2. The CDR3 extends over 12 amino acids. Unmatched junction bases numbered 2, after V lost 4 bases and J lost 7 bases. Germline values: CDR1 LGHDT, CDR2 YNNKEL (reference sequence). CDR3: CASSPGLVTQYF. The CDR3 DNA follows: TGTGCCAGCAGCCCGGGACTAGTGACCCAGTACTTC.

V usage is TRBV27 and J usage is TRBJ2-1, with 9 bases fitting TRBD1. From germline, CDR1 is MNHEY and CDR2 SMNVEV (reference sequence). V was clipped by 2 bases and J by 8 bases; unmatched bases: 4. This CDR3 is built from 14 residues. This CDR3 is CASSLGTGIDEQFF. CDR3 DNA: TGTGCCAGCAGTTTAGGGACAGGGATCGATGAGCAGTTCTTC.

This chain uses TRBV27 with TRBJ1-2, with D perhaps matching TRBD1 (5 bases). The CDR3 runs 16 residues. The germline CDR1 and CDR2 sequences are MNHEY and SMNVEV (reference sequence). V dropped 4 bases and J dropped 2 bases, with 17 bases sitting between them. CDR3 nucleotides: TGTGCCAGCAGTTCCTCTGAAACAGGCAAAAACTATGGCTACACCTTC. It translates to CASSSSETGKNYGYTF.

This rearrangement joins TRBV2 to TRBJ2-5, with 7 bases lining up with TRBD2. This CDR3 spans 15 amino acids. J gave up 1 base and V 7 bases, and 9 bases lay outside the gene matches. Germline CDR1 SNHLY, CDR2 FYNNEI. CDR3 amino acids: CASMDLAVIQETQYF. CDR3 DNA: TGTGCCAGCATGGACCTAGCGGTGATCCAAGAGACCCAGTACTTC.